The 20 T cell receptor beta chains below come from one sample, sequenced in a study of blood T cell repertoires in COVID-19. Profiled with immunoSEQ multiplex PCR; TCRdb holds only in-frame clones, not every one. Here the sample spans a few hundred thousand clones, 80% to 90% being singletons. Sequencing input: PBMCs or T cells enriched from blood (not recorded which). The receptors shown here come from a man younger than 35 with acute COVID-19.

The chain recombines TRBV2 with TRBJ2-7; 8 bases align to TRBD1. The CDR3 is 15 amino acids. The V gene end was trimmed by 3 bases and the J gene end by 5 bases; junction bases not matched to a gene: 9. Per germline, CDR1 SNHLY and CDR2 FYNNEI. The CDR3 DNA follows: TGTGCCAGCAGTGATGGCAGGGGGCGCCTCCACGAGCAGTACTTC. Translation gives CASSDGRGRLHEQYF.

This chain connects TRBV28 to TRBJ2-5, with 8 bases matching TRBD2. Per germline, CDR1 MDHEN and CDR2 SYDVKM. V trimming: 6 bases; J trimming: 2 bases; junction bases outside the gene matches: 5. The CDR3 length is 14 residues. The CDR3 region is CASRTTSVQETQYF. The CDR3 nucleotides are TGTGCCAGCAGGACGACTAGCGTTCAAGAGACCCAGTACTTC.

The rearrangement joins TRBV19 to TRBJ2-7; 7 positions match TRBD1. The V and J ends lost 4 bases and 1 base, in that order; junction bases with no gene match: 7. Germline CDR1 LNHDA, CDR2 SQIVND (reference sequence). The CDR3 sequence is 15 residues long. CDR3 DNA: TGTGCCAGTAGTAGAGGGACAGATGGATCCTACGAGCAGTACTTC. It specifies CASSRGTDGSYEQYF. The full variable domain, rest sourced from reference TRBV19 and TRBJ2-7, is DGGITQSPKYLFRKEGQNVTLSCEQNLNHDAMYWYRQDPGQGLRLIYYSQIVNDFQKGDIAEGYSVSREKKESFPLTVTSAQKNPTAFYLCASSRGTDGSYEQYFGPGTRLTVT.

The CDR3 loop reads CASSSYLTTYEQYF. CDR3 in DNA: TGTGCCAGCAGCTCCTACCTAACTACCTACGAGCAGTACTTC. The gene calls are TRBV7-2 and TRBJ2-7; the D is unclear. V lost 4 bases to trimming and J lost 2 bases, with 12 bases between them. The germline V gene encodes CDR1 SGHTA and CDR2 FQGNSA. CDR3 length: 14 residues.

The CDR3 is CAISERVAGVLADTQYF. For the CDR3, the DNA is TGTGCCATCAGTGAGCGGGTAGCGGGAGTGTTGGCAGATACGCAGTATTTT. V usage is TRBV10-3 and J usage is TRBJ2-3; 9 nucleotides align to TRBD2. Trimming removed 2 bases from V and 4 bases from J; junction bases left unmatched: 10. This CDR3 is built from 17 residues. Germline V lookup: CDR1 ENHRY, CDR2 SYGVKD.

The chain is built from TRBV28 and TRBJ1-3; 7 positions agree with TRBD1. CDR1 MDHEN and CDR2 SYDVKM come from the germline V gene. Germline trimming cut 5 bases from V and 3 bases from J; bases unmatched to any gene: 22. The CDR3 has 20 residues. The CDR3 reads CASSTETGNPSQGFGNTIYF. In DNA, the CDR3 is TGTGCCAGCAGTACCGAGACAGGGAACCCCTCTCAAGGATTTGGAAACACCATATATTTT.

The chain links TRBV5-6 to TRBJ1-4, with 8 bases identical to TRBD1. From germline, CDR1 is SGHDT and CDR2 YYEEEE. The trim removed 0 bases at V and 6 bases at J, leaving 1 base unmatched. The CDR3 loop spans 14 amino acids. Here the CDR3 DNA reads TGTGCCAGCAGCTTGGCAGGGGGCGATGAAAAACTGTTTTTT. Amino acids: CASSLAGGDEKLFF. The complete variable domain, with remaining parts taken from reference TRBV5-6 and TRBJ1-4, reads DAGVTQSPTHLIKTRGQQVTLRCSPKSGHDTVSWYQQALGQGPQFIFQYYEEEERQRGNFPDRFSGHQFPNYSSELNVNALLLGDSALYLCASSLAGGDEKLFFGSGTQLSVL.

The rearrangement uses TRBV5-6 and TRBJ1-1; 7 bases are a match to TRBD1. The CDR3 runs 15 residues. The germline gives CDR1 SGHDT, CDR2 YYEEEE. The trim removed 1 base at V and 4 bases at J, leaving 7 bases unmatched. The CDR3 sequence is CASSLKYRGPTEAFF. For the CDR3, the DNA is TGTGCCAGCAGCTTGAAATACAGGGGACCCACTGAAGCTTTCTTT. Combining the CDR3 with reference TRBV5-6 and TRBJ1-1 gives the whole variable domain DAGVTQSPTHLIKTRGQQVTLRCSPKSGHDTVSWYQQALGQGPQFIFQYYEEEERQRGNFPDRFSGHQFPNYSSELNVNALLLGDSALYLCASSLKYRGPTEAFFGQGTRLTVV.

This chain links TRBV5-4 with TRBJ2-1, with 7 bases fitting TRBD2. The germline CDR1 and CDR2 sequences are SGHNT and YYREEE (reference sequence). The CDR3 sequence is 16 residues long. Trimming cost V 0 bases and J 4 bases; bases outside gene matches: 7. The CDR3: CASSLAGSGAYNEQFF. The CDR3 DNA reads TGTGCCAGCAGCTTGGCCGGAAGCGGGGCATACAATGAGCAGTTCTTC.

V and J are TRBV2 and TRBJ1-5; 7 bases are a match to TRBD1. V lost 7 bases and J lost 3; bases outside the gene matches: 6. The CDR3 has 14 amino acids. CDR1 and CDR2 from the germline V gene are SNHLY and FYNNEI. The DNA of the CDR3 is TGTGCCAGCACCTTGGACAGGTCCAATCAGCCCCAGCATTTT. Translation: CASTLDRSNQPQHF.

The V and J genes are TRBV7-2 and TRBJ2-6; D may be TRBD1 (6 bases). Trimming took off 1 base at V and 2 bases at J, with 15 bases between the two ends. The CDR3 consists of 18 residues. Germline values: CDR1 SGHTA, CDR2 FQGNSA. CDR3 nucleotides: TGTGCCAGCAGCTTAGAACTCGGCAGGGGAACTGGGGCCAACGTCCTGACTTTC. It yields the protein CASSLELGRGTGANVLTF.

This clone was seen only once. The genes are TRBV29-1 and TRBJ1-2; tentative D call: TRBD1 (5 bases). Between the trimmed V and J ends, which lost 6 bases and 3 bases, there was a span of 14 bases. Germline-derived CDR1 and CDR2 are SQVTM and ANQGSEA. The CDR3 sequence is 13 residues long. The CDR3 DNA sequence: TGCAGCGTCTCGGAGGGACTGGACTATGGCTACACCTTC. The encoded protein is CSVSEGLDYGYTF. Drawing the rest from reference TRBV29-1 and TRBJ1-2, the complete variable domain is SAVISQKPSRDICQRGTSLTIQCQVDSQVTMMFWYRQQPGQSLTLIATANQGSEATYESGFVIDKFPISRPNLTFSTLTVSNMSPEDSSIYLCSVSEGLDYGYTFGSGTRLTVV.

The chain uses TRBV5-4 and TRBJ2-5; the D gene is possibly TRBD1 (5 bases). CDR3 length: 14 residues. Deletions cut 0 bases from V and 7 bases from J, with 13 bases between. Germline V gene lookup returns CDR1 SGHNT and CDR2 YYREEE (reference sequence). This CDR3 reads CASSLGQGDVTQYF. The CDR3 bases are TGTGCCAGCAGCTTGGGCCAGGGCGATGTGACCCAGTACTTC.

V usage is TRBV9 and J usage is TRBJ2-3; possibly TRBD2 for D (6 bases). The CDR3 is 15 amino acids. Germline CDR1 SGDLS, CDR2 YYNGEE. Trimming stripped 3 bases from V and 2 bases from J, with 13 bases between. CDR3 loop: CASSEGLPHTDTQYF. CDR3 coding DNA: TGTGCCAGCAGCGAGGGACTTCCCCACACAGATACGCAGTATTTT.

The chain couples TRBV28 to TRBJ2-2, with 8 nucleotides matching TRBD2. Losses at the gene ends were 8 bases for V and 0 bases for J; bases not matched to a gene: 11. In germline, CDR1 is MDHEN, CDR2 SYDVKM. This CDR3 comprises 17 residues. The CDR3 sequence is CASLKSTSGTNTGELFF. For the CDR3, the DNA is TGTGCCAGCCTCAAAAGCACTAGCGGAACGAACACCGGGGAGCTGTTTTTT.

The chain is built from TRBV5-1 and TRBJ1-1, with D possibly TRBD1 on 5 matching bases. This CDR3 is 14 amino acids long. V was cut by 4 bases and J by 7 bases, with 17 bases left in between. Germline values: CDR1 SGHRS, CDR2 YFSETQ. CDR3 bases: TGCGCCAGCAGCCTCACCCGGGGGGTCTATGAAGCTTTCTTT. It encodes CASSLTRGVYEAFF.

The chain has TRBV3-1 (or the pseudogene TRBV3-2) and TRBJ2-1; possibly TRBD2 for D (6 bases). This CDR3 has 16 amino acids. V lost 0 bases, J lost 3 bases, and 12 bases lay in between. CDR1 is LGHDT and CDR2 is YNNKEL in the germline V gene (reference sequence). CDR3 sequence reads: CASSQDPGVGYNEQFF. The CDR3 region has the DNA TGTGCCAGCAGCCAAGATCCGGGAGTGGGCTACAATGAGCAGTTCTTC.

V is TRBV18 and J is TRBJ1-5, with TRBD1 matching over 7 bases. J lost 1 base, V lost 3 bases, and 3 bases had no gene match. CDR1 KGHSH and CDR2 LQKENI come from the germline V gene. This CDR3 spans 15 amino acids. This CDR3 reads CASSPLDRSNQPQHF. CDR3 in DNA: TGTGCCAGCTCACCGCTGGACAGGAGCAATCAGCCCCAGCATTTT.

This chain links TRBV5-4 with TRBJ2-7; possibly TRBD1 for D (6 bases). The V and J ends lost 0 bases and 6 bases respectively, with 7 bases between them. Germline V lookup: CDR1 SGHNT, CDR2 YYREEE (reference sequence). This CDR3 has 12 amino acids. CDR3 in amino acids: CASSLGGGEQYF. As DNA, the CDR3 is TGTGCCAGCAGCTTGGGAGGGGGCGAGCAGTACTTC.

The chain joins TRBV13 to TRBJ2-7; a weak D match, TRBD1 (6 bases). Looked up from germline, CDR1 is PRHDT and CDR2 is FYEKMQ (reference sequence). V was shortened by 1 base and J by 3 bases, with 7 bases between the two germline ends. The CDR3 runs 13 residues. CDR3 nucleotide sequence: TGTGCCAGCAGCTTAGCCAGGGGCTACGAGCAGTACTTC. It specifies CASSLARGYEQYF.